This T cell receptor (beta chain) was found in a study of PD-L1 blockade in urothelial cancer (dated by TCRdb to about 2017). Regarding the complete study: Every patient began therapy in the mid-2010s and was given atezolizumab 1,200 mg intravenously every 3 weeks. Pretreatment blood TCR-seq was available for twenty-nine patients, at least one posttreatment blood collection was obtained for 25 or so patients, and tumor TCR-seq was available for 25 or so patients. In the same patients who had TCR sequencing, pretreatment tumors also underwent whole exome sequencing and RNA sequencing. Patients had an ECOG performance status of 0 or 1 and had received between 0 and 3 prior chemotherapy regimens. Progression-free survival longer than 6 months counted as durable clinical benefit, and TCR features were additionally tested against both progression-free and overall survival. Twenty-five of 29 patients were identified as males with urothelial cancer of bladder origin, and a prior smoking history was reported by 18 of 29 patients. A median of roughly 140,000 T cells and some 82,000 unique TCRs was obtained from blood samples, and a median clonality of roughly 0.074 was observed. The study, an exploratory multi-omic analysis, examined somatic, immune and clinical correlates of response to PD-L1 blockade with atezolizumab in urothelial cancer. Durable clinical benefit was achieved by nine patients but not by the remaining 20. Blood samples were analyzed at two time points: 3 weeks after treatment start (second dose) and 6 weeks after treatment start. Pretreatment tumor samples, along with matched peripheral blood serially collected before and after atezolizumab treatment, were subjected to TCR sequencing.

The CDR3 measures 14 amino acids from cysteine to phenylalanine. Left in the record is the CDR3 DNA by itself, 42 bases read in frame from the first base. The CDR1 and CDR2 encoded by the germline V gene (reference sequence) are LNHDA and SQIVND. V and J are truncated by 4 bases and 4 bases respectively, leaving an intervening sequence of 12 bases. The time point label, as the study defines it: pretreatment peripheral blood. A cohort of more than 25 patients with locally advanced or metastatic urothelial carcinoma, treated at Memorial Sloan Kettering on a trial protocol, was included. Peripheral blood mononuclear cells were collected pretreatment and during treatment, with between 1 and 8 total time points obtained per patient. The Qiagen DNeasy Blood extraction kit was used to purify genomic DNA from total PBMCs and tumor samples. PBMCs were collected pretreatment and during treatment, and were isolated and stored as previously described.

With respect to this clone: This receptor's antigen is unknown. It has no much larger one-base neighbor in the sample; base qualities were not kept.

Broader findings and caveats from the paper: Improved progression-free and overall survival was associated with having pretreatment peripheral blood TCR clonality below the median. Greater expansion of tumor-associated TCR clones in peripheral blood 3 weeks after the start of treatment was observed in patients with durable benefit (n of about 20, p = 0.022). Small sample size (n of about 30) and many exploratory analyses mean the results are intended to be hypothesis-generating.

Synthetic TCR analog templates were spiked into each PCR to estimate absolute template abundance from read counts. Using the immunoSEQ assay, TCRbeta CDR3 regions were amplified from genomic DNA with bias-controlled V and J gene primers. Rearranged TCRbeta segments were sequenced at approximately 20X coverage. In the source study's methods: Clustering was used to correct sequencing errors, and CDR3s were annotated against IMGT to assign V, D and J genes. Downstream analyses used only productive TCRbeta rearrangements, leaving out any out-of-frame or stop-codon sequences. To compute clonality, Shannon entropy was normalized by the log of the number of unique productive sequences and then subtracted from one. Fisher's exact test with Benjamini-Hochberg correction, at a threshold of adjusted p below 0.01, was used to find clones that differed between time points or between blood and tumor. TCRdb took this table from immuneACCESS and kept in-frame rearrangements with V and J called. Such tables lack part of the clones; where checked against another copy, unresolved V genes explain under half of the gap, and the rest is unexplained. The V and J calls and clone size are taken from that table; D and trimming were inferred from the DNA. The sample contains approximately 48,000 clones, roughly 85% of them found a single time. The ten top clones hold 14% to 15% of the sample.

The sample in question was PBMCs, obtained around atezolizumab (anti-PD-L1) treatment. The source of this sequence is a woman aged 55-70 years with urothelial cancer. This chain joins TRBV19 to TRBJ2-3; a tentative D match to TRBD1 spans 6 bases. The CDR3 has the sequence CASSRTDESDTQYF. The sequenced DNA is TGTGCCAGTAGTAGGACAGATGAATCAGATACGCAGTATTTT. The full variable domain, completed from the reference TRBV19 and TRBJ2-3 proteins outside the CDR3, reads DGGITQSPKYLFRKEGQNVTLSCEQNLNHDAMYWYRQDPGQGLRLIYYSQIVNDFQKGDIAEGYSVSREKKESFPLTVTSAQKNPTAFYLCASSRTDESDTQYFGPGTRLTVL.